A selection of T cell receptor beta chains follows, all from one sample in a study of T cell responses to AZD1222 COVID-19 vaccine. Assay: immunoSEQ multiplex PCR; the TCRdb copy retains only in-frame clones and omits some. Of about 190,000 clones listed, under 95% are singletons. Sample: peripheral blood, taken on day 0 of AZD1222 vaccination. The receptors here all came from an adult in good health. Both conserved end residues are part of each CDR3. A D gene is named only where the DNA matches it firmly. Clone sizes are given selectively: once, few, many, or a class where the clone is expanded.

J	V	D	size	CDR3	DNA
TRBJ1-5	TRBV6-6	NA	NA	CASHQTGPLNQPQHF	TGTGCCAGCCATCAGACAGGCCCCCTCAATCAGCCCCAGCATTTT
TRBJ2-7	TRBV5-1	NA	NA	CASSFGGHLYEQYF	TGCGCCAGCAGCTTTGGAGGACACCTCTACGAGCAGTACTTC
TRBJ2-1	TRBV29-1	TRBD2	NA	CSVQTSGLYNEQFF	TGCAGCGTTCAGACTAGCGGGCTTTACAATGAGCAGTTCTTC
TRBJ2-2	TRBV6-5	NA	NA	CASSYRGVTGELFF	TGTGCCAGCAGTTACCGTGGGGTCACCGGGGAGCTGTTTTTT
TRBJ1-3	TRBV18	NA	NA	CASSAGNSGNTIYF	TGTGCCAGCTCAGCCGGGAACTCTGGAAACACCATATATTTT
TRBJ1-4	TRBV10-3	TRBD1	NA	CAIRPGQGTATNEKLFF	TGTGCCATCAGACCGGGACAGGGCACTGCAACTAATGAAAAACTGTTTTTT
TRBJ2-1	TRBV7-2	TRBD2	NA	CASSSTSYEQFF	TGTGCCAGCAGCTCGACTAGCTACGAGCAGTTCTTC
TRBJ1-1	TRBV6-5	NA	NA	CASRFSRSNTEAFF	TGTGCCAGCAGGTTTAGCAGATCGAACACTGAAGCTTTCTTT
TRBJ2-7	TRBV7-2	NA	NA	CASRGGQRAKYEQYF	TGTGCCAGCAGGGGGGGACAAAGGGCTAAATACGAGCAGTACTTC
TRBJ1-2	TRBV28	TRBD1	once	CASSPNPGQTNYGYTF	TGTGCCAGCAGCCCCAACCCGGGACAGACTAACTATGGCTACACCTTC
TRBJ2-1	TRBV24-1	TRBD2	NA	CATSDTGTSVIHEQFF	TGTGCCACCAGTGATACCGGGACTAGCGTGATCCATGAGCAGTTCTTC
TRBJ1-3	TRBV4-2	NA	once	CASSQSPGKGNTIYF	TGTGCCAGCAGCCAATCTCCAGGGAAGGGAAACACCATATATTTT
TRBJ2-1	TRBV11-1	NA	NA	CASSFPVLGVDEQFF	TGTGCCAGCAGCTTCCCCGTACTAGGGGTGGATGAGCAGTTCTTC
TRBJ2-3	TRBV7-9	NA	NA	CASSSRLESTDTQYF	TGTGCCAGCAGCTCAAGACTAGAGAGCACAGATACGCAGTATTTT
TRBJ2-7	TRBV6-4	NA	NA	CASSSEGVPLEQYF	TGTGCCAGCAGTAGTGAGGGAGTCCCGTTGGAGCAGTACTTC
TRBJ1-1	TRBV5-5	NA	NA	CASSFGTQGTEAFF	TGTGCCAGCAGCTTTGGAACCCAGGGGACTGAAGCTTTCTTT
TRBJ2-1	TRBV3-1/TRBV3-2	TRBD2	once	CASTPSGAGYYNEQFF	TGTGCCAGCACCCCCTCCGGAGCGGGATACTACAATGAGCAGTTCTTC
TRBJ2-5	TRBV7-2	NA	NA	CASSLAGRETQYF	TGTGCCAGCAGCTTAGCGGGCCGGGAGACCCAGTACTTC
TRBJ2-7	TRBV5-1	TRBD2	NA	CASSLGTSGDEQYF	TGCGCCAGCAGCTTGGGCACTAGCGGGGACGAGCAGTACTTC
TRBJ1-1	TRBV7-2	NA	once	CASSLTDRTNTEAFF	TGTGCCAGCAGCTTGACCGACAGGACGAACACTGAAGCTTTCTTT
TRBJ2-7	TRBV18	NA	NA	CASSPRFSSGSEQYF	TGTGCCAGCTCACCACGTTTTTCGTCCGGGTCCGAGCAGTACTTC
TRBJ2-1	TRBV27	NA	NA	CASSLVRGYNEQFF	TGTGCCAGCAGTCTCGTCCGGGGGTACAATGAGCAGTTCTTC
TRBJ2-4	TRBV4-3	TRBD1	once	CASSQDRGQGRDIQYF	TGCGCCAGCAGCCAAGATAGGGGACAGGGAAGGGACATTCAGTACTTC
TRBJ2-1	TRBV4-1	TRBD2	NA	CASSPGLAGPQFF	TGCGCCAGCAGCCCGGGACTAGCGGGACCACAGTTCTTC
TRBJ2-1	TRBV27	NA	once	CASSSGGNEQFF	TGTGCCAGCAGTTCCGGGGGCAATGAGCAGTTCTTC
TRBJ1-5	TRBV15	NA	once	CATSRDIKENQPQHF	TGTGCCACCAGCAGAGATATCAAGGAGAATCAGCCCCAGCATTTT
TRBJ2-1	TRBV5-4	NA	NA	CASSPPRTYNEQFF	TGTGCCAGCAGCCCCCCTAGGACCTACAATGAGCAGTTCTTC
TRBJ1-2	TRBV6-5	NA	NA	CASRSGQHYGYTF	TGTGCCAGCCGATCCGGACAGCACTATGGCTACACCTTC
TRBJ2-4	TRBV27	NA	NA	CASIARGLGKNIQYF	TGTGCCAGCATCGCAAGGGGCCTAGGCAAAAACATTCAGTACTTC
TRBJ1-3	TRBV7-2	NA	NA	CASIAGFSGNTIYF	TGTGCCAGCATTGCGGGGTTCTCTGGAAACACCATATATTTT
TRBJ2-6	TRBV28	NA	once	CASSFRAGANVLTF	TGTGCCAGCAGTTTCAGGGCTGGGGCCAACGTCCTGACTTTC
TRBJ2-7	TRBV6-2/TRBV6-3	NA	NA	CASSYDPYEQYF	TGTGCCAGCAGTTATGACCCCTACGAGCAGTACTTC
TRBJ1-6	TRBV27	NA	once	CASGTSGSYNSPLHF	TGTGCCAGCGGTACTTCGGGCTCCTATAATTCACCCCTCCACTTT
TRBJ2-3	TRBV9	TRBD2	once	CASSAPRGGLAGGRQTDTQYF	TGTGCCAGCAGCGCCCCCCGAGGAGGACTAGCGGGAGGGAGGCAAACAGATACGCAGTATTTT
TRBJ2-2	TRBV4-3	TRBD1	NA	CASSQLRSGGYPGELFF	TGCGCCAGCAGCCAACTAAGATCAGGGGGTTACCCCGGGGAGCTGTTTTTT
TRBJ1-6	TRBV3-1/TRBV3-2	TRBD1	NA	CASSPSRGGQGTNSPLHF	TGTGCCAGCAGCCCATCGAGGGGGGGACAGGGGACAAATTCACCCCTCCACTTT
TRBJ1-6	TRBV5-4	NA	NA	CASSLVTGRNNSLLHF	TGTGCCAGCAGCTTGGTAACAGGGAGAAATAATTCACTCCTCCACTTT
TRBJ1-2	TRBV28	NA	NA	CASSRSSRGYTF	TGTGCCAGCAGCAGGTCTTCACGGGGCTACACCTTC
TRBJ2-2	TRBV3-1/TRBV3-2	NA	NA	CASSYTHTGELFF	TGTGCCAGCAGCTATACCCACACCGGGGAGCTGTTTTTT
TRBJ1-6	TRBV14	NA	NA	CASSQPGQGGSPLHF	TGTGCCAGCAGCCAGCCGGGACAAGGAGGGTCACCCCTCCACTTT
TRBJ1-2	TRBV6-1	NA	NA	CASSELYGYTF	TGTGCCAGCAGTGAACTCTATGGCTACACCTTC
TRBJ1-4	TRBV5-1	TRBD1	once	CASAGQGNEKLFF	TGCGCCAGCGCCGGACAGGGTAATGAAAAACTGTTTTTT
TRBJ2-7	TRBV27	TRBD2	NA	CASSLSGGDHEQYF	TGTGCCAGCAGTTTAAGCGGGGGGGACCACGAGCAGTACTTC
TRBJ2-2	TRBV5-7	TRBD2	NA	CASSSAGTSGSLCTGELFF	TGTGCCAGCAGCTCGGCCGGGACTAGCGGGAGTCTATGCACCGGGGAGCTGTTTTTT
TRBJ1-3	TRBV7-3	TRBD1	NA	CASSLSTGTGGNTIYF	TGTGCCAGCAGCTTATCGACGGGGACAGGCGGAAACACCATATATTTT
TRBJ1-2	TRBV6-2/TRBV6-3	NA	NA	CASSYSGSAADGYTF	TGTGCCAGCAGTTACTCGGGGTCGGCAGCCGATGGCTACACCTTC